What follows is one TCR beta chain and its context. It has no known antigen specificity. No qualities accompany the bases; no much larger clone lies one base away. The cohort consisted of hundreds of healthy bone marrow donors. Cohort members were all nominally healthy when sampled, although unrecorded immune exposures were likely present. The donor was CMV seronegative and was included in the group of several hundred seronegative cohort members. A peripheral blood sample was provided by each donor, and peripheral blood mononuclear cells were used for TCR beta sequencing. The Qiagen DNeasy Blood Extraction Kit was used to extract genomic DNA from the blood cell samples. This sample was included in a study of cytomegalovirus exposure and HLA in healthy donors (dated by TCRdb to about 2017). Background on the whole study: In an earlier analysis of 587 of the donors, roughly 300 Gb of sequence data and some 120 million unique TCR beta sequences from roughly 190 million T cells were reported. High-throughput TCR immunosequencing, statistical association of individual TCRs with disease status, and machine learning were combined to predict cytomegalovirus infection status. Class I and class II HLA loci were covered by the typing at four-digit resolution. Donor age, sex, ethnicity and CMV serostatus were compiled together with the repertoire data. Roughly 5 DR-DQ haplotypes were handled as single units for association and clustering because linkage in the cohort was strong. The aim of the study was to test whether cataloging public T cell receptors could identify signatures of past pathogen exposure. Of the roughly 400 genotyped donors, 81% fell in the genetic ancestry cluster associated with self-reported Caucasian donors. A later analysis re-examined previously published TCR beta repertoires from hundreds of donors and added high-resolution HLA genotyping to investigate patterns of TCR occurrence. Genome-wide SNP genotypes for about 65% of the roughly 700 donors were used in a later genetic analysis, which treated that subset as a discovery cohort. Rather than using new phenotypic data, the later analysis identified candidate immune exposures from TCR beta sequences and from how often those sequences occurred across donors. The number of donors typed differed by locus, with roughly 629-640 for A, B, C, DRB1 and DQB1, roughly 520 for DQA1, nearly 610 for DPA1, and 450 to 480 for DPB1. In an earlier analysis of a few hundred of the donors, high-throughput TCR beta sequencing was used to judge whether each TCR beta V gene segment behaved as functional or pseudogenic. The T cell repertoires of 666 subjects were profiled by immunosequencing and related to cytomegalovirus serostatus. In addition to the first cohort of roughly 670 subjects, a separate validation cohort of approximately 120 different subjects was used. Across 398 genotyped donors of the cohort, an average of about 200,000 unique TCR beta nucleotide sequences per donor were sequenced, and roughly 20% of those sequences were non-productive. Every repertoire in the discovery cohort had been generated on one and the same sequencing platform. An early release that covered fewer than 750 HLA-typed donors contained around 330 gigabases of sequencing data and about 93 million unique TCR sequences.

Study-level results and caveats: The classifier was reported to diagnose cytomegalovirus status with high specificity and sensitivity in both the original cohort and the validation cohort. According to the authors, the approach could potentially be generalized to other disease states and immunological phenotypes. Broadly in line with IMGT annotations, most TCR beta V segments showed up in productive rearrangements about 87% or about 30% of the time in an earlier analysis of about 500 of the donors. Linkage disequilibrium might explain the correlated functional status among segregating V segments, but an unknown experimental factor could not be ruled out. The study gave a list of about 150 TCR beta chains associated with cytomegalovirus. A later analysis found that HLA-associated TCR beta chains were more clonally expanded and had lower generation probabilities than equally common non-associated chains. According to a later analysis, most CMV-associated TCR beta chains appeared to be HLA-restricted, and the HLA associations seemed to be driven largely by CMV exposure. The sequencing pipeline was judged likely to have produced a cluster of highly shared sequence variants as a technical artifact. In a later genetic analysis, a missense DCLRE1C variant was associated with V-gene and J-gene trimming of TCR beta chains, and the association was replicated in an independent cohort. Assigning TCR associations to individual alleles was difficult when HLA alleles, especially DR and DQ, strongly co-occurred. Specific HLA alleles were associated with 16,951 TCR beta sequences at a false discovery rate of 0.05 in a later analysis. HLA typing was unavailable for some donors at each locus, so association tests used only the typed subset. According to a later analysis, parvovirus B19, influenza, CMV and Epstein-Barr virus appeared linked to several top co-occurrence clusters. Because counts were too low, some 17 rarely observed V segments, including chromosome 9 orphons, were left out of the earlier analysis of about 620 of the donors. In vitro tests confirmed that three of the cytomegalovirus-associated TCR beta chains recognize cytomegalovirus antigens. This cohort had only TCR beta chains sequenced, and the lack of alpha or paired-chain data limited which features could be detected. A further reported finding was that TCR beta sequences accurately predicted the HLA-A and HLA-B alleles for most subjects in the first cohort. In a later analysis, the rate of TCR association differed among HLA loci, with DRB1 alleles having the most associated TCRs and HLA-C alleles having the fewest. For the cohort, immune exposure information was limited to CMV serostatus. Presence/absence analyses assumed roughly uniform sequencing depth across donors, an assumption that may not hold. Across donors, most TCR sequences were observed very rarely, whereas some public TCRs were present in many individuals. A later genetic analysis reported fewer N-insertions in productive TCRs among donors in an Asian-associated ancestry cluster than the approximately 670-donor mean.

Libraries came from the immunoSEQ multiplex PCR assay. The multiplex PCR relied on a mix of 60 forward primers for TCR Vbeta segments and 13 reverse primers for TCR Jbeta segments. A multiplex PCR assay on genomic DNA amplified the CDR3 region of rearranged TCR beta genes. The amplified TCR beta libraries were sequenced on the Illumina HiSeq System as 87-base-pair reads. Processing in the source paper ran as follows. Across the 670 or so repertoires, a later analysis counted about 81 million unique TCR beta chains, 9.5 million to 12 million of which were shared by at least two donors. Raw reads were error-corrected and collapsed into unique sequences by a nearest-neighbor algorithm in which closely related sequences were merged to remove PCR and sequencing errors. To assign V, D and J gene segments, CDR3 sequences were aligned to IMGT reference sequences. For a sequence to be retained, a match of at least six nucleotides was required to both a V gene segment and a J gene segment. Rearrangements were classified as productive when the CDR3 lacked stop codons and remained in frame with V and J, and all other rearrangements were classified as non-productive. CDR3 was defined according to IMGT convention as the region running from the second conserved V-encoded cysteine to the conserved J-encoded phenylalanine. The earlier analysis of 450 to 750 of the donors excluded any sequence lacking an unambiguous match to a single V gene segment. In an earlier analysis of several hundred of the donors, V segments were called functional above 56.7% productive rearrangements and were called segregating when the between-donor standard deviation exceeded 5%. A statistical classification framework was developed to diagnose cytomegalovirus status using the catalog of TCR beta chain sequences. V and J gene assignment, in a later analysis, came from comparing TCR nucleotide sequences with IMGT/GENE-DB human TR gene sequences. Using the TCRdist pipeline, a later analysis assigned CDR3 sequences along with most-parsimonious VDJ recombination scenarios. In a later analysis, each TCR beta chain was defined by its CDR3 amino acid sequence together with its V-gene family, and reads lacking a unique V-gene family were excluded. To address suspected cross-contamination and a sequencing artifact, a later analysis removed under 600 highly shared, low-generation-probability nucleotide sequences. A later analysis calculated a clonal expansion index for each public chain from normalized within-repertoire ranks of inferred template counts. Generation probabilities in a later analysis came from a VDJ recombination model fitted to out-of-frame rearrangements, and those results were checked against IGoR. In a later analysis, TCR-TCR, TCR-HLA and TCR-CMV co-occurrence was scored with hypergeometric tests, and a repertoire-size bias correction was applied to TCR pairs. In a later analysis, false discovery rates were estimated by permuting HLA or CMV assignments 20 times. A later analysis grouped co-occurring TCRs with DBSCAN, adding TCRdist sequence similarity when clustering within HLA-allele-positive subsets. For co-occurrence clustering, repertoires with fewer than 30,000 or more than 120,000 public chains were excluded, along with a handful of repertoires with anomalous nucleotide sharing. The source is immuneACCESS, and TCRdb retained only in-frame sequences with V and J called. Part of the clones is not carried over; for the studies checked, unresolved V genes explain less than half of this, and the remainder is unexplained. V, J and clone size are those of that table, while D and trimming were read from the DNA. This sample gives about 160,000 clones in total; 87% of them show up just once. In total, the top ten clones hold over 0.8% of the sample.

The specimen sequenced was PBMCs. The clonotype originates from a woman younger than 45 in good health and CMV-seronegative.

The CDR3: CASIPGQSYEQYF. At the DNA level, the sequence is TGTGCCAGCATCCCGGGACAGTCCTACGAGCAGTACTTC. The V gene is TRBV6-1 and the J gene is TRBJ2-5; 7 of the junction bases match TRBD1. The J call may be faulty, since TRBJ2-7 better matches the DNA end. CDR1 and CDR2 were assigned from the germline V gene as MNHNS and SASEGT. From the cysteine through the phenylalanine, the CDR3 covers 13 amino acids. Here the CDR3 DNA is all that survives: 39 bases in frame from base 1.